A selection of T cell receptor beta chains follows, all from one sample in a study of T cell repertoires in cytomegalovirus infection. From the reads, TCRdb called clonotypes with MiXCR, one entry per CDR3 protein. The sample carries about 280,000 distinct CDR3 sequences, roughly a fifth recorded once. Their target antigens are unknown. This specimen was cultured PBMCs, taken from culture after CMV antigen stimulation. These receptors all come from a human donor in good health (CMV status not recorded). Some clones in this sample may be carry-over from other donors' samples. Both conserved end residues are part of each CDR3. The D gene is left open where the match is weak. Size is stated for part of the rows, as once, few or many counts, or as a class when the clone is expanded.

len	j_gene	abundance	d_gene	v_gene	CDR3nt	CDR3aa
15	TRBJ1-1	.	TRBD1	TRBV11-1	TGTGCCAGCAGACGTAACAGGGGGCTCGACACTGAAGCTTTCTTT	CASRRNRGLDTEAFF
13	TRBJ2-5	.	.	TRBV27	TGTGCCAGCAGTTTGACAGCTCAAGAGACCCAGTACTTC	CASSLTAQETQYF
12	TRBJ2-2	.	.	TRBV6-5	TGTGCCAGCAGTTACTTGACCGGGGAGCTGTTTTTT	CASSYLTGELFF
12	TRBJ2-1	few	.	TRBV29-1	TGCAGCTCAACAAAATCCGGCAATGAGCAGTTCTTC	CSSTKSGNEQFF
16	TRBJ2-2	.	TRBD2	TRBV4-3	TGCGCCAGCAGCCTTCCGGGACTAGCGGGGACCGGGGAGCTGTTTTTT	CASSLPGLAGTGELFF
14	TRBJ1-4	.	TRBD1	TRBV7-2	TGTGCCAGCAGCGCGGACAGGGGGAGAGAAAAACTGTTTTTT	CASSADRGREKLFF
14	TRBJ2-1	few	TRBD1	TRBV7-3	TGTGCCAGCAGCGGGACAGGGGGGATTAATGAGCAGTTCTTC	CASSGTGGINEQFF
15	TRBJ2-1	.	TRBD1	TRBV10-3	TGTGCCATCAGGAGGGGACAGGGGGCATCATCGGAGCAGTTCTTC	CAIRRGQGASSEQFF
11	TRBJ2-1	.	.	TRBV15	TGTGCCACCAGCAGGGAATATGAGCAGTTCTTC	CATSREYEQFF
16	TRBJ2-5	few	.	TRBV5-1	TGCGCCAGCAGCTTGACGGCCAGCGGTAGCCAAGAGACCCAGTACTTC	CASSLTASGSQETQYF
12	TRBJ2-5	few	.	TRBV14	TGTGCCAGCAGCCGGGTCAAAGAGACCCAGTACTTC	CASSRVKETQYF
14	TRBJ2-7	.	.	TRBV28	TGTGCCAGCACCATCGGAGGGAGCTCCTACGAGCAGTACTTC	CASTIGGSSYEQYF
15	TRBJ1-1	few	TRBD1	TRBV6-2/TRBV6-3	TGTGCCAGCAGTCCACGACAGGGGGCAAGCACTGAAGCTTTCTTT	CASSPRQGASTEAFF
13	TRBJ1-1	few	.	TRBV19	TGTGCCAGTAGTCATCGGGGGAACACTGAAGCTTTCTTT	CASSHRGNTEAFF
15	TRBJ2-1	.	TRBD2	TRBV7-2	TGTGCCAGCAAGGCTAGCGGGAGGGCCACTAATGAGCAGTTCTTC	CASKASGRATNEQFF
20	TRBJ2-7	.	TRBD1	TRBV28	TGTGCCAGCAGCTCACTCTGGTCCAGGGGGCAAGAAAGCCGCCGCTACGAGCAGTACTTC	CASSSLWSRGQESRRYEQYF
17	TRBJ1-2	few	.	TRBV18	TGTGCCAGCTCACCCCATCGGCCCTTCCACAGGGAGGATGGCTACACCTTC	CASSPHRPFHREDGYTF
15	TRBJ2-1	many	TRBD2	TRBV7-6	TGTGCCAGCAGCCCGACTAGCGGGAGTTACAATGAGCAGTTCTTC	CASSPTSGSYNEQFF
14	TRBJ2-5	few	.	TRBV18	TGTGCCAGCTCACCACCTCAGGGTCGGGAGACCCAGTACTTC	CASSPPQGRETQYF
12	TRBJ1-6	few	.	TRBV2	TGTGCCAGCACCGGGACAAAAGTCGCCCTCCACTTT	CASTGTKVALHF
16	TRBJ2-3	.	TRBD2	TRBV27	TGTGCCAGCACGGCGAGGGCGGGAGGATTTTTCGAGGCGCAGTATTTT	CASTARAGGFFEAQYF
13	TRBJ2-1	few	TRBD2	TRBV29-1	TGCAGCGTTGTACTAGCGGGAAACAATGAGCAGTTCTTC	CSVVLAGNNEQFF
11	TRBJ1-1	few	.	TRBV12-3/TRBV12-4	TGTGCCAGCAACACCGGGGGTGAAGCTTTCTTT	CASNTGGEAFF
14	TRBJ2-5	.	TRBD2	TRBV19	TGTGCCAGTAGTTCACTAGCGGGAGAAGAGACCCAGTACTTC	CASSSLAGEETQYF
18	TRBJ1-3	few	TRBD1	TRBV28	TGTGCCAGCAGTTTATACCCCGGGACAGGCAGCTCTGGAAACACCATATATTTT	CASSLYPGTGSSGNTIYF
14	TRBJ2-5	many	.	TRBV7-6	TGTGCCAGCAGCAACGGGAGAACGAAAGAGACCCAGTACTTC	CASSNGRTKETQYF
14	TRBJ1-3	.	TRBD1	TRBV7-2	TGTGCCAGCAACCTCCCGACAGGGGTCGGCACCATATATTTT	CASNLPTGVGTIYF
15	TRBJ2-1	few	TRBD2	TRBV5-4	TGTGCCAGCAGCCGAAGCGGGAGGGTAGGCAATGAGCAGTTCTTC	CASSRSGRVGNEQFF
17	TRBJ1-1	few	TRBD1	TRBV3-1	TGTGCCAGCAGCCCCACAAAGGGACAGGGGGCGAGGACTGAAGCTTTCTTT	CASSPTKGQGARTEAFF
16	TRBJ2-3	.	.	TRBV20-1	TGCAGTGCTAGAAGTCGTTTTCAACTGAACACAGATACGCAGTATTTT	CSARSRFQLNTDTQYF
13	TRBJ1-2	many	.	TRBV6-1	TGTGCCAGCAGGGACCCACCACGCCTAGGCTACACCTTC	CASRDPPRLGYTF
15	TRBJ1-2	once	.	TRBV27	TGTGCCAGCAACCAGGACAGATCACCTTTGGGGGGCTACACCTTC	CASNQDRSPLGGYTF
15	TRBJ2-1	few	TRBD2	TRBV24-1	TGTGCCACCAGTGAACATAGCGGGAGCTACAATGAGCAGTTCTTC	CATSEHSGSYNEQFF
15	TRBJ2-7	.	.	TRBV9	TGTGCCAGCAGCGAGGGGACTTTGGGCTCCTACGAGCAGTACTTC	CASSEGTLGSYEQYF
14	TRBJ1-6	.	TRBD1	TRBV2	TGTGCCAGCACCCTCGGACAGGGAGATTCACCCCTCCACTTT	CASTLGQGDSPLHF
15	TRBJ1-1	many	.	TRBV7-2	TGTGCCAGCAGCTTAGAGCCGGGGTCGTACACTGAAGCTTTCTTT	CASSLEPGSYTEAFF
16	TRBJ2-4	.	.	TRBV28	TGTGCCAGCAGTACCCGTGGGACGGGGGCCAAAAACATTCAGTACTTC	CASSTRGTGAKNIQYF
15	TRBJ2-1	few	TRBD1	TRBV19	TGTGCCAGTAAAGGGTGGCAGGGGGTGTACAATGAGCAGTTCTTC	CASKGWQGVYNEQFF
14	TRBJ2-1	few	TRBD2	TRBV19	TGTGCCAGTAGTATTGTCCTAGCGGGTAATGAGCAGTTCTTC	CASSIVLAGNEQFF
19	TRBJ2-2	.	TRBD2	TRBV12-3/TRBV12-4	TGTGCCAGCACCTACCCGGGACTAGCGGGACTTAGAAATATCGGGGAGCTGTTTTTT	CASTYPGLAGLRNIGELFF
15	TRBJ2-2	few	.	TRBV6-2/TRBV6-3	TGTGCCAGCAGTTATTTTGGGCCAGGAACCGGGGAGCTGTTTTTT	CASSYFGPGTGELFF
13	TRBJ2-4	many	.	TRBV7-2	TGTGCCAGCAGCCCGACCGGCCAAAACATTCAGTACTTC	CASSPTGQNIQYF
14	TRBJ1-5	.	.	TRBV20-1	TGCAGTGCTGAACCGGGACAAGGGGGGCAGCCCCAGCATTTT	CSAEPGQGGQPQHF
13	TRBJ1-2	few	.	TRBV7-6	TGTGCCAGCAGCGGCGACACTTCGAGGGGCTACACCTTC	CASSGDTSRGYTF
14	TRBJ2-1	few	TRBD2	TRBV11-2	TGTGCCAGCAGCACGGGACTAGCGGGATCTAGGCAGTTCTTC	CASSTGLAGSRQFF